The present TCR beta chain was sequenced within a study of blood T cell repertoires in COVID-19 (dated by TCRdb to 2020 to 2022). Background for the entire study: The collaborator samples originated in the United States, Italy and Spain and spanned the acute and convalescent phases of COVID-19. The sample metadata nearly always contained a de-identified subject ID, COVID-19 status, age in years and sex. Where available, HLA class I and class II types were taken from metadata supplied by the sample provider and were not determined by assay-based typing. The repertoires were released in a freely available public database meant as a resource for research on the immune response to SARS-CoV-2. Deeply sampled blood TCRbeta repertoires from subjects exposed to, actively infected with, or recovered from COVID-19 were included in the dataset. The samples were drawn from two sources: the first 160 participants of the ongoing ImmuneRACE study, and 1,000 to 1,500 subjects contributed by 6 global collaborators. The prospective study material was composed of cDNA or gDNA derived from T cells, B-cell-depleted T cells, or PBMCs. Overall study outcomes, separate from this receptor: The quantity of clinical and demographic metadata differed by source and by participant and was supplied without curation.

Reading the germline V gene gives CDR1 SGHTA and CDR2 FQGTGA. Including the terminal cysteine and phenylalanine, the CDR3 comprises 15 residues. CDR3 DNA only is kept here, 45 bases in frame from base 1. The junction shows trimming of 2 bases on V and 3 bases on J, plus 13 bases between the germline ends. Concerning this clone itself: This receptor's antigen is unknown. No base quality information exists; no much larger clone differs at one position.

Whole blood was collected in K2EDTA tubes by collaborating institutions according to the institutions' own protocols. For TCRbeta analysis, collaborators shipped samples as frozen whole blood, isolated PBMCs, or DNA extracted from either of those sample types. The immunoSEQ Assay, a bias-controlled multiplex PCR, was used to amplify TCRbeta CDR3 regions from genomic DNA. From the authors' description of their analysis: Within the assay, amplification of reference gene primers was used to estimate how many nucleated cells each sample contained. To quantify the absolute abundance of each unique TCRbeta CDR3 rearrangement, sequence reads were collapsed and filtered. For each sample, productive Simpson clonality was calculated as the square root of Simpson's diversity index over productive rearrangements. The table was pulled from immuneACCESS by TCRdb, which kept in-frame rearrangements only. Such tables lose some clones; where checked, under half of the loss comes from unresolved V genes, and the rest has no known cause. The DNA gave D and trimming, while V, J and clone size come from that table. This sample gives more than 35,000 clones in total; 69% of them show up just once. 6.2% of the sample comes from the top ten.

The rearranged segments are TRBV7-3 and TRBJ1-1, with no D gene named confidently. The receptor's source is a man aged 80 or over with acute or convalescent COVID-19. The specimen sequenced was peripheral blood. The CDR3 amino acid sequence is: CASSLVREIHTEAFF. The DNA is TGTGCCAGCAGCTTAGTCCGGGAAATCCACACTGAAGCTTTCTTT. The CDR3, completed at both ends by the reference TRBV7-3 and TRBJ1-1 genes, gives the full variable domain GAGVSQTPSNKVTEKGKYVELRCDPISGHTALYWYRQSLGQGPEFLIYFQGTGAADDSGLPNDRFFAVRPEGSVSTLKIQRTERGDSAVYLCASSLVREIHTEAFFGQGTRLTVV.